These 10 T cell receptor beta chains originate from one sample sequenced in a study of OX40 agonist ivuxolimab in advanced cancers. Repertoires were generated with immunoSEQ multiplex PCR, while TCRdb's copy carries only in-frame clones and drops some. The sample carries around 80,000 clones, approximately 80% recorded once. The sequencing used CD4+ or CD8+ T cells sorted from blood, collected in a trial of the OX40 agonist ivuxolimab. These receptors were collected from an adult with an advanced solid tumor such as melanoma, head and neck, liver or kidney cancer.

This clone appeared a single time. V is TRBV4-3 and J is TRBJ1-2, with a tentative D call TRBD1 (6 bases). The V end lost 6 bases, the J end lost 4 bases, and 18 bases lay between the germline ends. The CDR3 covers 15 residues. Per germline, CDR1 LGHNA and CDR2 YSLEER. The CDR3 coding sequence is TGCGCCAGCAGTCGTGGTCGGGGGGCCGGCTATGGCTACACCTTC. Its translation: CASSRGRGAGYGYTF.

CDR3 DNA sequence: TGTGCCAGCAGTTCCCTTCCCGGGACAGGGTATTGGAATGAGCAGTTCTTC. It codes for CASSSLPGTGYWNEQFF. The chain employs TRBV28 and TRBJ2-1; 9 nucleotides align to TRBD1. The CDR3 is made up of 17 amino acids. After removal of 4 bases from V and 7 bases from J, the junction contained 14 bases not matched to a gene. The germline V gene has CDR1 MDHEN and CDR2 SYDVKM. Together with reference TRBV28 and TRBJ2-1, the CDR3 gives the full variable domain: DVKVTQSSRYLVKRTGEKVFLECVQDMDHENMFWYRQDPGLGLRLIYFSYDVKMKEKGDIPEGYSVSREKKERFSLILESASTNQTSMYLCASSSLPGTGYWNEQFFGPGTRLTVL.

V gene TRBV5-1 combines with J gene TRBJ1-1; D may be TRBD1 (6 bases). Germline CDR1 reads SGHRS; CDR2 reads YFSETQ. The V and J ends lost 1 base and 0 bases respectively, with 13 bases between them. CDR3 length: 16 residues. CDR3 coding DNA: TGCGCCAGCAGCTTGCAGTTGGGGGGCATGAACACTGAAGCTTTCTTT. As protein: CASSLQLGGMNTEAFF.

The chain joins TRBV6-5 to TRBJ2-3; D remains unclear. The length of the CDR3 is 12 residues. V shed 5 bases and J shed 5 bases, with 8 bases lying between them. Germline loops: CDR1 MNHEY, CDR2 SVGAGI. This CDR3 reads CASSRLGDTQYF. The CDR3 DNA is TGTGCCAGCAGTCGACTGGGAGATACGCAGTATTTT.

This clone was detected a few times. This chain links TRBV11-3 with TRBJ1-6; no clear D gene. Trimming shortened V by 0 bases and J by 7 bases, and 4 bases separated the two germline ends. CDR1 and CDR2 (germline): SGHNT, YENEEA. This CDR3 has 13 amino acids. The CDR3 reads CASSLDLNSPLHF. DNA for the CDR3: TGTGCCAGCAGCTTAGATCTGAATTCACCCCTCCACTTT.

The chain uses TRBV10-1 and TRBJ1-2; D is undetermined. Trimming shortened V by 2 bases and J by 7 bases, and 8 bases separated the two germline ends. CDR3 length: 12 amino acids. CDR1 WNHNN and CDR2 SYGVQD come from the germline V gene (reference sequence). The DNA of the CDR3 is TGCGCCAGCAGTGAGGCCGGGCCTGGCTACACCTTC. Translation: CASSEAGPGYTF.

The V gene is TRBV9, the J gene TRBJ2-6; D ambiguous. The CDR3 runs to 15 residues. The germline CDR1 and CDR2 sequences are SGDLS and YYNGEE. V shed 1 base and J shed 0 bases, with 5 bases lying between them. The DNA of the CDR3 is TGTGCCAGCAGCGTACAAGACTCTGGGGCCAACGTCCTGACTTTC. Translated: CASSVQDSGANVLTF.

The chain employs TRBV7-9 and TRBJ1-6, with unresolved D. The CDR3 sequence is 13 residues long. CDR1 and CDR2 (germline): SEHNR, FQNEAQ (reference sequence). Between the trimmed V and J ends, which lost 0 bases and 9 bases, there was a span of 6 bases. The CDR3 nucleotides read TGTGCCAGCAGCTTAGCCGGTGGTTCACCCCTCCACTTT. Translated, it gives CASSLAGGSPLHF.

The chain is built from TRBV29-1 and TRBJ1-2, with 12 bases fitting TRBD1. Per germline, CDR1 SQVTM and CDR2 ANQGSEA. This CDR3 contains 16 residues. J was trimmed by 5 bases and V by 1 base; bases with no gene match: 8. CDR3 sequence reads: CSVEGDRGLRRYGYTF. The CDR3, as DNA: TGCAGCGTTGAAGGGGACAGGGGGCTCCGAAGGTATGGCTACACCTTC.

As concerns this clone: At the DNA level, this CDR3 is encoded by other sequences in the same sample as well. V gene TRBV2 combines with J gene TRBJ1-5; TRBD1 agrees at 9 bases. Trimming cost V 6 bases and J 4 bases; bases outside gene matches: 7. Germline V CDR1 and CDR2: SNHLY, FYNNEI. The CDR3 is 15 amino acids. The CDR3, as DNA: TGTGCCAGCAGGGACAGGGGAAGTGGGAATCAGCCCCAGCATTTT. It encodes CASRDRGSGNQPQHF.